This T cell receptor (beta chain) was recorded in a study of T cell repertoires in cytomegalovirus infection. From the reads, TCRdb called clonotypes with MiXCR, one entry per CDR3 protein. The sample lists hundreds of thousands of distinct CDR3 sequences; around 35% were seen once. In the case of this clonotype: Its antigen remains unidentified.

This specimen was cultured PBMCs, taken from culture after CMV antigen stimulation. This TCR was sampled from a human donor in good health (CMV status not recorded). Some clones in this sample may be carry-over from other donors' samples.

The CDR3 sequence: CASSYSAGQADSAGNTIYF. CDR3 sequence (DNA): TGTGCCAGCAGTTATTCTGCGGGACAGGCAGACAGCGCTGGAAACACCATATATTTT. This chain connects TRBV6-6 to TRBJ1-3; 8 bases are a match to TRBD1. The germline CDR1 and CDR2 sequences are MNHNY and SVGAGI (reference sequence). Trimming cost V 3 bases and J 2 bases; bases outside gene matches: 15. This CDR3 comprises 19 residues.